Listed below are T cell receptor beta chains from one sample, sequenced in a study of shared clonotypes between healthy human individuals. Measured with immunoSEQ multiplex PCR; TCRdb has only the in-frame clones, and not every one. The repertoire consists of under 600,000 clones, with about three quarters occurring once and the leading ten covering under 15%. Material: PBMCs. The receptors come from a woman between 40 and 50 years old in good health. Some clones in this sample may be carry-over from other donors' samples. Both conserved end residues are part of each CDR3. D genes are given only for firm matches. A clone size is listed for some rows: how often the clone was seen (once, few, many), or a class if it is expanded.

clone size: .
D gene: .
V gene: TRBV7-9
J gene: TRBJ1-3
CDR3 protein: CASRESESGNTIYF
CDR3 DNA: TGTGCCAGCAGGGAGTCGGAGTCTGGAAACACCATATATTTT

clone size: .
D gene: TRBD2
V gene: TRBV4-1
J gene: TRBJ2-7
CDR3 protein: CASSQALAGGVYEQYF
CDR3 DNA: TGCGCCAGCAGCCAAGCCCTAGCGGGCGGTGTCTACGAGCAGTACTTC

clone size: .
D gene: .
V gene: TRBV6-5
J gene: TRBJ2-2
CDR3 protein: CASSYGRTRNTGELFF
CDR3 DNA: TGTGCCAGCAGTTACGGCAGGACCCGAAACACCGGGGAGCTGTTTTTT

clone size: .
D gene: .
V gene: TRBV30
J gene: TRBJ1-4
CDR3 protein: CACTGPAVEKLFF
CDR3 DNA: TGTGCCTGTACGGGCCCGGCGGTTGAAAAACTGTTTTTT

clone size: few
D gene: TRBD2
V gene: TRBV2
J gene: TRBJ2-3
CDR3 protein: CASRREVGTDTQYF
CDR3 DNA: TGTGCCAGCAGGCGGGAGGTGGGCACAGATACGCAGTATTTT

clone size: .
D gene: TRBD1
V gene: TRBV19
J gene: TRBJ2-7
CDR3 protein: CASSTSHPGQGHEQYF
CDR3 DNA: TGTGCCAGTAGTACATCCCATCCGGGACAGGGACACGAGCAGTACTTC

clone size: once
D gene: TRBD1
V gene: TRBV11-2
J gene: TRBJ1-1
CDR3 protein: CASSLGTGVPGTEAFF
CDR3 DNA: TGTGCCAGCAGCTTAGGGACAGGGGTTCCGGGCACTGAAGCTTTCTTT

clone size: .
D gene: .
V gene: TRBV15
J gene: TRBJ2-7
CDR3 protein: CATSRDGDTYEQYF
CDR3 DNA: TGTGCCACCAGCAGAGACGGGGATACCTACGAGCAGTACTTC

clone size: .
D gene: TRBD2
V gene: TRBV4-1
J gene: TRBJ2-7
CDR3 protein: CASSQAGLAAYEQYF
CDR3 DNA: TGCGCCAGCAGCCAAGCGGGACTAGCGGCCTACGAGCAGTACTTC

clone size: .
D gene: .
V gene: TRBV4-1
J gene: TRBJ2-6
CDR3 protein: CASSQVPRTPSGANVLTF
CDR3 DNA: TGCGCCAGCAGCCAAGTACCAAGAACCCCCTCTGGGGCCAACGTCCTGACTTTC

clone size: .
D gene: TRBD2
V gene: TRBV7-3
J gene: TRBJ2-3
CDR3 protein: CASSPGLAEDTDTQYF
CDR3 DNA: TGTGCCAGCAGCCCGGGACTAGCGGAGGACACAGATACGCAGTATTTT

clone size: .
D gene: .
V gene: TRBV28
J gene: TRBJ2-7
CDR3 protein: CASIPSPDSYEQYF
CDR3 DNA: TGTGCCAGCATTCCGTCACCGGACTCCTACGAGCAGTACTTC

clone size: once
D gene: TRBD1
V gene: TRBV6-9
J gene: TRBJ1-2
CDR3 protein: CASSYFGGRQGTSYGYTF
CDR3 DNA: TGTGCCAGCAGTTATTTTGGAGGAAGACAGGGCACGAGCTATGGCTACACCTTC

clone size: .
D gene: .
V gene: TRBV11-2
J gene: TRBJ2-1
CDR3 protein: CASSLDRGEYNEQFF
CDR3 DNA: TGTGCCAGCAGCTTAGATCGCGGGGAATACAATGAGCAGTTCTTC

clone size: .
D gene: TRBD1
V gene: TRBV18
J gene: TRBJ1-4
CDR3 protein: CASARGTNEKLFF
CDR3 DNA: TGTGCCAGCGCCAGGGGGACTAATGAAAAACTGTTTTTT

clone size: .
D gene: .
V gene: TRBV11-2
J gene: TRBJ2-7
CDR3 protein: CASSLDPAGAGSYEQYF
CDR3 DNA: TGTGCCAGCAGCTTAGATCCAGCAGGGGCTGGGTCCTACGAGCAGTACTTC

clone size: .
D gene: .
V gene: TRBV27
J gene: TRBJ2-1
CDR3 protein: CASSLASMHEQFF
CDR3 DNA: TGTGCCAGCAGTTTAGCCAGTATGCATGAGCAGTTCTTC

clone size: once
D gene: TRBD2
V gene: TRBV4-2
J gene: TRBJ2-7
CDR3 protein: CASSQAGTSGYEQYF
CDR3 DNA: TGTGCCAGCAGCCAGGCCGGGACTAGCGGTTACGAGCAGTACTTC

clone size: .
D gene: .
V gene: TRBV5-5
J gene: TRBJ2-3
CDR3 protein: CASSSSPGLGTDTQYF
CDR3 DNA: TGTGCCAGCAGCTCGTCACCGGGATTAGGAACAGATACGCAGTATTTT

clone size: once
D gene: TRBD1
V gene: TRBV5-4
J gene: TRBJ2-2
CDR3 protein: CASSSQGSSTGELFF
CDR3 DNA: TGTGCCAGCAGCTCACAGGGGTCGAGCACCGGGGAGCTGTTTTTT

clone size: .
D gene: .
V gene: TRBV10-3
J gene: TRBJ2-2
CDR3 protein: CAIFNRAAGELFF
CDR3 DNA: TGTGCCATTTTCAACAGGGCCGCCGGGGAGCTGTTTTTT

clone size: .
D gene: .
V gene: TRBV2
J gene: TRBJ2-7
CDR3 protein: CASSFDSYEQYF
CDR3 DNA: TGTGCCAGCAGCTTTGACAGCTACGAGCAGTACTTC

clone size: few
D gene: .
V gene: TRBV30
J gene: TRBJ1-1
CDR3 protein: CAWSVHGNTEAFF
CDR3 DNA: TGTGCCTGGAGTGTACACGGGAACACTGAAGCTTTCTTT

clone size: .
D gene: .
V gene: TRBV10-3
J gene: TRBJ2-7
CDR3 protein: CAISDPAVGGSYEQYF
CDR3 DNA: TGTGCCATCAGTGACCCGGCGGTAGGAGGCTCCTACGAGCAGTACTTC

clone size: .
D gene: .
V gene: TRBV7-7
J gene: TRBJ2-3
CDR3 protein: CASSLSSTTDTQYF
CDR3 DNA: TGTGCCAGCAGCTTATCCAGCACCACAGATACGCAGTATTTT

clone size: once
D gene: TRBD2
V gene: TRBV19
J gene: TRBJ2-5
CDR3 protein: CASRTGTSVLETQYF
CDR3 DNA: TGTGCCAGTAGAACCGGGACTAGCGTTTTGGAGACCCAGTACTTC

clone size: once
D gene: TRBD2
V gene: TRBV18
J gene: TRBJ2-7
CDR3 protein: CASSPPGTSGIKQYF
CDR3 DNA: TGTGCCAGCTCACCCCCCGGGACTAGCGGGATAAAGCAGTACTTC

clone size: .
D gene: .
V gene: TRBV2
J gene: TRBJ1-5
CDR3 protein: CASSEVGSNQPQHF
CDR3 DNA: TGTGCCAGCAGTGAAGTAGGGAGCAATCAGCCCCAGCATTTT

clone size: .
D gene: .
V gene: TRBV2
J gene: TRBJ2-2
CDR3 protein: CASSRERTDGTGELFF
CDR3 DNA: TGTGCCAGCAGTAGAGAAAGGACAGACGGGACCGGGGAGCTGTTTTTT

clone size: few
D gene: TRBD2
V gene: TRBV7-9
J gene: TRBJ2-2
CDR3 protein: CASSLGLAGGSGELFF
CDR3 DNA: TGTGCCAGCAGCTTAGGACTAGCGGGAGGCTCCGGGGAGCTGTTTTTT

clone size: .
D gene: TRBD2
V gene: TRBV28
J gene: TRBJ2-3
CDR3 protein: CASSPHPSGRAIDTQYF
CDR3 DNA: TGTGCCAGCAGTCCCCACCCGAGCGGGAGGGCCATAGATACGCAGTATTTT

clone size: .
D gene: .
V gene: TRBV19
J gene: TRBJ2-3
CDR3 protein: CASGGLFDTQYF
CDR3 DNA: TGTGCCAGTGGGGGACTCTTTGATACGCAGTATTTT

clone size: few
D gene: .
V gene: TRBV28
J gene: TRBJ1-2
CDR3 protein: CASSGDTGTSGYTF
CDR3 DNA: TGTGCCAGCAGTGGGGACACAGGGACTTCTGGCTACACCTTC

clone size: few
D gene: .
V gene: TRBV30
J gene: TRBJ2-2
CDR3 protein: CAWKRDGDTGELFF
CDR3 DNA: TGTGCCTGGAAGAGGGACGGTGACACCGGGGAGCTGTTTTTT

clone size: few
D gene: .
V gene: TRBV15
J gene: TRBJ2-7
CDR3 protein: CATSRGGDIRIYEQYF
CDR3 DNA: TGTGCCACCAGCAGAGGAGGGGATATCAGGATCTACGAGCAGTACTTC

clone size: few
D gene: .
V gene: TRBV6-1
J gene: TRBJ1-3
CDR3 protein: CASSERGFGNTIYF
CDR3 DNA: TGTGCCAGCAGTGAAAGGGGATTTGGAAACACCATATATTTT

clone size: once
D gene: .
V gene: TRBV30
J gene: TRBJ1-1
CDR3 protein: CAWSTGRTEAFF
CDR3 DNA: TGTGCCTGGAGTACAGGGCGCACTGAAGCTTTCTTT

clone size: .
D gene: TRBD2
V gene: TRBV9
J gene: TRBJ2-5
CDR3 protein: CASSVGAGVEETQYF
CDR3 DNA: TGTGCCAGCAGCGTAGGAGCGGGAGTGGAAGAGACCCAGTACTTC

clone size: .
D gene: .
V gene: TRBV29-1
J gene: TRBJ1-1
CDR3 protein: CSVGGRGTEAFF
CDR3 DNA: TGCAGCGTTGGCGGCAGGGGCACTGAAGCTTTCTTT

clone size: .
D gene: .
V gene: TRBV5-1
J gene: TRBJ2-7
CDR3 protein: CASSLGTASYEQYF
CDR3 DNA: TGCGCCAGCAGCTTGGGGACAGCCTCCTACGAGCAGTACTTC

clone size: .
D gene: TRBD1
V gene: TRBV27
J gene: TRBJ1-5
CDR3 protein: CASSLGTGRGNQPQHF
CDR3 DNA: TGTGCCAGCAGTTTAGGGACAGGGCGGGGCAATCAGCCCCAGCATTTT

clone size: few
D gene: .
V gene: TRBV29-1
J gene: TRBJ1-1
CDR3 protein: CSVERAPSTNTEAFF
CDR3 DNA: TGCAGCGTTGAACGGGCACCGAGTACAAACACTGAAGCTTTCTTT

clone size: .
D gene: .
V gene: TRBV2
J gene: TRBJ2-7
CDR3 protein: CASSEAIRSYEQYF
CDR3 DNA: TGTGCCAGCAGTGAAGCGATCAGGTCCTACGAGCAGTACTTC

clone size: .
D gene: .
V gene: TRBV19
J gene: TRBJ1-5
CDR3 protein: CASSITRVSNQPQHF
CDR3 DNA: TGTGCCAGTAGTATAACCAGGGTCAGCAATCAGCCCCAGCATTTT

clone size: .
D gene: .
V gene: TRBV21-1
J gene: TRBJ2-3
CDR3 protein: CASSKWWTGTDTQYF
CDR3 DNA: TGTGCCAGCAGCAAATGGTGGACAGGGACAGATACGCAGTATTTT

clone size: .
D gene: .
V gene: TRBV6-6
J gene: TRBJ2-2
CDR3 protein: CASSRFSGELFF
CDR3 DNA: TGTGCCAGCAGCCGGTTTTCCGGGGAGCTGTTTTTT

clone size: .
D gene: .
V gene: TRBV18
J gene: TRBJ2-7
CDR3 protein: CASSTRDSYEQYF
CDR3 DNA: TGTGCCAGCTCAACCCGGGACTCCTACGAGCAGTACTTC

clone size: many
D gene: TRBD2
V gene: TRBV5-4
J gene: TRBJ2-7
CDR3 protein: CASSSAGKSYEQYF
CDR3 DNA: TGTGCCAGCAGCTCAGCGGGAAAGTCCTACGAGCAGTACTTC

clone size: .
D gene: TRBD1
V gene: TRBV7-9
J gene: TRBJ1-1
CDR3 protein: CASSSQGARAEAFF
CDR3 DNA: TGTGCCAGCAGTTCACAGGGGGCTCGGGCTGAAGCTTTCTTT

clone size: .
D gene: TRBD1
V gene: TRBV5-6
J gene: TRBJ2-5
CDR3 protein: CASSLWTGTKETQYF
CDR3 DNA: TGTGCCAGCAGCTTGTGGACAGGGACGAAAGAGACCCAGTACTTC

clone size: .
D gene: .
V gene: TRBV7-8
J gene: TRBJ2-2
CDR3 protein: CASSLYSANTGELFF
CDR3 DNA: TGTGCCAGCAGCTTATACAGCGCGAACACCGGGGAGCTGTTTTTT

clone size: .
D gene: .
V gene: TRBV6-1
J gene: TRBJ2-5
CDR3 protein: CASSGSRNLNPPYF
CDR3 DNA: TGTGCCAGCAGTGGCTCACGTAACCTCAACCCCCCGTACTTC

clone size: once
D gene: TRBD2
V gene: TRBV29-1
J gene: TRBJ2-7
CDR3 protein: CSVDIAGVGYEQYF
CDR3 DNA: TGCAGCGTTGATATTGCGGGAGTAGGGTACGAGCAGTACTTC

clone size: .
D gene: .
V gene: TRBV10-3
J gene: TRBJ2-4
CDR3 protein: CAISESSGLLAKNIQYF
CDR3 DNA: TGTGCCATCAGTGAGTCGTCAGGTCTTCTGGCCAAAAACATTCAGTACTTC

clone size: once
D gene: .
V gene: TRBV18
J gene: TRBJ1-1
CDR3 protein: CASSPGTDTVEAFF
CDR3 DNA: TGTGCCAGCTCACCAGGTACCGACACCGTCGAAGCTTTCTTT